These 28 T cell receptor beta chains came from one sample sequenced in a study of cytomegalovirus exposure and HLA in healthy donors. PCR employed 60 Vbeta and 13 Jbeta primers. The table came from immunoSEQ multiplex PCR; TCRdb's copy has only in-frame clones and leaves some out. The sample has 95,000 to 150,000 clones, about 8.6% seen once. The sample taken for sequencing was PBMCs. These receptors were taken from a woman between 35 and 50 years old in good health and CMV-seropositive.

The CDR3 is CASSLTQGNVNEQYF. In nucleotides, the CDR3 is TGTGCCAGCAGTTTAACTCAGGGCAATGTAAACGAGCAGTACTTC. V and J are TRBV28 and TRBJ2-7, with a tentative D call TRBD1 (5 bases). CDR3 size: 15 residues. The V end was cut by 2 bases, the J end by 5 bases, with 16 bases between. The germline CDR1 and CDR2 sequences are MDHEN and SYDVKM.

The CDR3 region is CASSPRTGFSGANVLTF. CDR3 DNA sequence: TGTGCCAGCAGCCCGAGGACAGGCTTCTCTGGGGCCAACGTCCTGACTTTC. The chain has TRBV11-2 and TRBJ2-6, with 7 bases matching TRBD1. The V segment lost 5 bases and the J segment 0 bases; nucleotides outside the gene matches: 7. This CDR3 has 17 amino acids. Germline values: CDR1 SGHAT, CDR2 FQNNGV.

This clone was seen more than once but under ten times. The chain is built from TRBV5-1 and TRBJ1-1; D gene ambiguous. The CDR3 totals 13 residues. V was trimmed by 4 bases and J by 4 bases, leaving 11 bases between them. The germline V gene has CDR1 SGHRS and CDR2 YFSETQ. The CDR3 region has the DNA TGCGCCAGCAGCCCGCTCGGGGTCACTGAAGCTTTCTTT. It translates to CASSPLGVTEAFF.

This clone was detected only a few times. The V and J genes are TRBV11-2 and TRBJ2-7; possibly TRBD1 for D (6 bases). CDR1 is SGHAT and CDR2 is FQNNGV in the germline V gene. This CDR3 is 15 amino acids long. Trimming stripped 8 bases from V and 4 bases from J, with 21 bases between. CDR3 coding DNA: TGTGCCAGCCCCGGAGCCAAGGACAGAATGTACGAGCAGTACTTC. Its protein is CASPGAKDRMYEQYF.

This clone was seen only a few times. The rearrangement links TRBV5-1 to TRBJ1-1; no clear D gene. This CDR3 contains 13 residues. Per the germline V gene, CDR1 is SGHRS and CDR2 is YFSETQ. Trimming cost V 8 bases and J 0 bases, with 11 bases left between them. CDR3 sequence (DNA): TGCGCCAGTTCGAGGGAGGTGAACACTGAAGCTTTCTTT. Translating it yields CASSREVNTEAFF.

The chain has TRBV19 and TRBJ1-1, with D unclear. The CDR3 length is 12 residues. Germline assignment: CDR1 LNHDA and CDR2 SQIVND (reference sequence). Trimming shortened V by 2 bases and J by 6 bases, and 7 bases separated the two germline ends. The CDR3 DNA follows: TGTGCCAGTAGTATAAGGAGGGCTGAAGCTTTCTTT. Encoded protein: CASSIRRAEAFF.

This clone was counted only a few times. This chain connects TRBV7-2 to TRBJ1-4; D unresolved. The CDR3 loop spans 17 amino acids. Germline CDR1 reads SGHTA; CDR2 reads FQGNSA. The V gene lost 5 bases and the J gene lost 8 bases, with 24 bases spanning the gap. The CDR3 DNA sequence: TGTGCCAGCAGCCCACCACAGTTCGGGAGACTAAGGGAAAAACTGTTTTTT. Protein: CASSPPQFGRLREKLFF.

This clone occurred a few times. V usage is TRBV10-3 and J usage is TRBJ2-7, with 9 nucleotides matching TRBD1. After removal of 10 bases from V and 6 bases from J, the junction contained 4 bases not matched to a gene. The CDR3 sequence is 11 residues long. The germline gives CDR1 ENHRY, CDR2 SYGVKD. DNA for the CDR3: TGTGCCACAGGACAGGGGAGCGAGCAGTACTTC. This codes for CATGQGSEQYF.

Comment on this clone: Its ends do not fully match the called genes, so a read error is possible. CDR3 in DNA: TGTGCCAGCGGCCAAGAAAGGGGGAACACCGGGGAGCTGTTTTTT. Translated: CASGQERGNTGELFF. V usage is TRBV4-2 and J usage is TRBJ2-2, with D tentatively TRBD1 (5 bases). From germline, CDR1 is LGHNA and CDR2 YNFKEQ. The CDR3 has 15 residues.

The V call is TRBV27, the J call TRBJ1-6; a possible D gene is TRBD1 (5 bases). Germline V gene lookup returns CDR1 MNHEY and CDR2 SMNVEV (reference sequence). Trimming cost V 4 bases and J 9 bases, with 13 bases left between them. This CDR3 comprises 14 residues. In nucleotides, the CDR3 is TGTGCCAGCAGTTATAGAGGGAGGGGTTCACCCCTCCACTTT. Translation gives CASSYRGRGSPLHF.

CDR3 nucleotide sequence: TGTGCCTCAGGAGCGGGGGGGGGCACAGATACGCAGTATTTT. This encodes CASGAGGGTDTQYF. V is TRBV10-3 and J is TRBJ2-3; 10 bases are shared with TRBD2. V was pared by 11 bases and J by 1 base, with 6 bases of the junction left unmatched. The CDR3 totals 14 residues. The germline V gene encodes CDR1 ENHRY and CDR2 SYGVKD.

This clone was seen a handful of times. V is TRBV4-1 and J is TRBJ1-1, with D perhaps TRBD1 (5 bases). Germline V lookup: CDR1 MGHRA, CDR2 YSYEKL. The CDR3 runs 14 residues. V shed 1 base and J shed 5 bases, with 11 bases lying between them. CDR3 DNA sequence: TGCGCCAGCAGCCAAGGAAGGGGAAGGACTGAAGCTTTCTTT. It translates to CASSQGRGRTEAFF.

This clone has a handful of counts. The chain combines TRBV10-1 with TRBJ1-1; TRBD1 matches 9 bases. Per germline, CDR1 WNHNN and CDR2 SYGVQD (reference sequence). V shed 5 bases, J shed 5 bases, and the junction held 3 bases outside the gene matches. The CDR3 is 13 amino acids. CDR3 in amino acids: CASSRQGGTEAFF. The CDR3 region has the DNA TGCGCCAGCAGTAGACAGGGGGGTACTGAAGCTTTCTTT.

This clone appeared a few times. The chain recombines TRBV5-6 with TRBJ1-1; weak D call: TRBD1 (6 bases). The CDR3 is made up of 14 amino acids. CDR1 and CDR2 from the germline V gene are SGHDT and YYEEEE. V was shortened by 0 bases and J by 6 bases, with 12 bases between the two germline ends. For the CDR3, the DNA is TGTGCCAGCAGCTTGGACAGGGAGAGGCCTGAAGCTTTCTTT. It codes for CASSLDRERPEAFF.

Only a few counts were recorded for this clone. The chain is built from TRBV7-9 and TRBJ2-7; D may be TRBD2 (6 bases). V dropped 5 bases and J dropped 0 bases, with 14 bases sitting between them. This CDR3 has 15 residues. Germline values: CDR1 SEHNR, CDR2 FQNEAQ (reference sequence). The CDR3 DNA sequence: TGTGCCAGCAGCGTGGACGGGAGATCCTCCTACGAGCAGTACTTC. Residues: CASSVDGRSSYEQYF.

V is TRBV7-6 and J is TRBJ1-1; perhaps TRBD1 as D (5 bases). Per germline, CDR1 SGHVS and CDR2 FNYEAQ. Trimming stripped 5 bases from V and 7 bases from J, with 14 bases between. The CDR3 totals 13 residues. This chain's CDR3 is CASSPPGRDEAFF. The CDR3 bases are TGTGCCAGCAGCCCCCCGGGGCGGGATGAAGCTTTCTTT.

This clone was seen only a few times. J is TRBJ2-7 and V is TRBV4-1; no reliable D call. In germline, CDR1 is MGHRA, CDR2 YSYEKL. The V gene lost 2 bases and the J gene lost 4 bases, with 9 bases spanning the gap. This CDR3 spans 13 amino acids. The CDR3 DNA sequence: TGCGCCAGCAGCCAATTCCTCGAGTACGAGCAGTACTTC. Translation gives CASSQFLEYEQYF.

This chain uses TRBV5-6 with TRBJ2-5; TRBD2 is a possible D gene (6 bases). The CDR3 consists of 14 residues. CDR1 is SGHDT, CDR2 YYEEEE, per germline. V dropped 2 bases and J dropped 2 bases, with 10 bases sitting between them. CDR3 sequence reads: CASSLTGTQETQYF. DNA for the CDR3: TGTGCCAGCAGCTTAACCGGGACTCAAGAGACCCAGTACTTC.

In this sample, this clone turned up a few times. J is TRBJ1-3 and V is TRBV30; the D gene is possibly TRBD1 (5 bases). This CDR3 spans 12 amino acids. V was cut by 5 bases and J by 9 bases, with 14 bases left in between. Per germline, CDR1 GTSNPN and CDR2 SVGIG (reference sequence). In nucleotides, the CDR3 is TGTGCCTGGGACCTTGGGGGGGGCACCATATATTTT. It translates to CAWDLGGGTIYF. The entire variable domain, with the rest obtained from reference TRBV30 and TRBJ1-3, is as follows: SQTIHQWPATLVQPVGSPLSLECTVEGTSNPNLYWYRQAAGRGLQLLFYSVGIGQISSEVPQNLSASRPQDRQFILSSKKLLLSDSGFYLCAWDLGGGTIYFGEGSWLTVV.

This clone was picked up a small number of times. This chain connects TRBV2 to TRBJ2-7; 10 positions match TRBD1. The CDR3 extends over 18 amino acids. Germline V gene data show CDR1 as SNHLY and CDR2 as FYNNEI. J gave up 0 bases and V 3 bases, and 11 bases lay outside the gene matches. CDR3 DNA: TGTGCCAGCAGTGACCCCGTTGCCGGGACAGGGGTCTCCTACGAGCAGTACTTC. Translating gives CASSDPVAGTGVSYEQYF.

This clone was observed a few times. The V gene is TRBV6-6, the J gene TRBJ1-2; D not resolved. This CDR3 is 14 amino acids long. V gave up 6 bases and J gave up 3 bases, with 14 bases separating them. CDR1 is MNHNY and CDR2 is SVGAGI in the germline V gene (reference sequence). CDR3 DNA sequence: TGTGCCAGCAGCAAACTCCCTCAGGACTATGGCTACACCTTC. Its translation: CASSKLPQDYGYTF.

This clone was detected only a few times. The identical CDR3 is also encoded by other nucleotide sequences in the sample. The genes are TRBV18 and TRBJ2-7; 13 bases map to TRBD2. Germline V gene sequence: CDR1 KGHSH, CDR2 LQKENI. The CDR3 spans 17 residues. The ends lost 4 bases at V and 7 bases at J; junction bases unmatched: 13. The CDR3 DNA reads as TGTGCCAGCTCACTCATAGCCTGGACTAGCGGGGGCGCGGAGCAGTACTTC. Translating gives CASSLIAWTSGGAEQYF.

This clone was counted between two and nine times. DNA for the CDR3: TGTGCCAGCAGCGTAGACCGAGACTCTAACTATGGCTACACCTTC. As protein: CASSVDRDSNYGYTF. The chain couples TRBV9 to TRBJ1-2; no clear D. Germline V CDR1 and CDR2: SGDLS, YYNGEE. This CDR3 is built from 15 residues. V was trimmed by 0 bases and J by 0 bases, leaving 9 bases between them. The whole variable domain, filled in from reference TRBV9 and TRBJ1-2, reads DSGVTQTPKHLITATGQRVTLRCSPRSGDLSVYWYQQSLDQGLQFLIQYYNGEERAKGNILERFSAQQFPDLHSELNLSSLELGDSALYFCASSVDRDSNYGYTFGSGTRLTVV.

In this sample, this clone turned up a few times. The gene calls are TRBV14 and TRBJ2-3; no definite D call. The CDR3 consists of 15 residues. V lost 4 bases, J lost 5 bases, and 16 bases lay in between. The germline V gene encodes CDR1 SGHDN and CDR2 FVKESK. CDR3 sequence reads: CASSRSLAVGDTQYF. CDR3 in DNA: TGTGCCAGCAGCCGGAGCCTTGCAGTAGGAGATACGCAGTATTTT.

This clone was seen a handful of times. The rearrangement links TRBV15 to TRBJ1-2, with 7 nucleotides matching TRBD1. Unmatched junction bases numbered 9, after V lost 0 bases and J lost 2 bases. Germline V gene lookup returns CDR1 LNHNV and CDR2 YYDKDF (reference sequence). The length of the CDR3 is 17 residues. Here the CDR3 DNA reads TGTGCCACCAGCAGAGATTCCCCGACAGGGACAAACTATGGCTACACCTTC. It is translated as CATSRDSPTGTNYGYTF.

The chain couples TRBV30 to TRBJ1-1, with a weak D call TRBD1 (6 bases). The V and J ends lost 0 bases and 7 bases respectively, with 12 bases between them. The CDR3 runs to 13 residues. The V gene's germline CDR1 is GTSNPN and CDR2 SVGIG (reference sequence). The CDR3 sequence: CAWSVMSDSEAFF. CDR3 bases: TGTGCCTGGAGTGTAATGTCGGACAGTGAAGCTTTCTTT.

The chain is built from TRBV7-2 and TRBJ2-1; tentative D call: TRBD2 (6 bases). Looked up from germline, CDR1 is SGHTA and CDR2 is FQGNSA. CDR3 size: 11 residues. Trimming stripped 5 bases from V and 11 bases from J, with 10 bases between. As DNA, the CDR3 is TGTGCCAGCAGCCCGGGACTCCAGCAGTTCTTC. This gives the protein CASSPGLQQFF.

This clone was detected only a few times. The chain uses TRBV7-9 and TRBJ1-6, with D tentatively TRBD1 (5 bases). Germline V CDR1 and CDR2: SEHNR, FQNEAQ (reference sequence). The CDR3 has 14 residues. V was cut by 1 base and J by 13 bases, with 14 bases left in between. The CDR3 nucleotides are TGTGCCAGCAGCTTAGAAGCGGGGGGGGTCCCCCTCCACTTT. It encodes CASSLEAGGVPLHF.